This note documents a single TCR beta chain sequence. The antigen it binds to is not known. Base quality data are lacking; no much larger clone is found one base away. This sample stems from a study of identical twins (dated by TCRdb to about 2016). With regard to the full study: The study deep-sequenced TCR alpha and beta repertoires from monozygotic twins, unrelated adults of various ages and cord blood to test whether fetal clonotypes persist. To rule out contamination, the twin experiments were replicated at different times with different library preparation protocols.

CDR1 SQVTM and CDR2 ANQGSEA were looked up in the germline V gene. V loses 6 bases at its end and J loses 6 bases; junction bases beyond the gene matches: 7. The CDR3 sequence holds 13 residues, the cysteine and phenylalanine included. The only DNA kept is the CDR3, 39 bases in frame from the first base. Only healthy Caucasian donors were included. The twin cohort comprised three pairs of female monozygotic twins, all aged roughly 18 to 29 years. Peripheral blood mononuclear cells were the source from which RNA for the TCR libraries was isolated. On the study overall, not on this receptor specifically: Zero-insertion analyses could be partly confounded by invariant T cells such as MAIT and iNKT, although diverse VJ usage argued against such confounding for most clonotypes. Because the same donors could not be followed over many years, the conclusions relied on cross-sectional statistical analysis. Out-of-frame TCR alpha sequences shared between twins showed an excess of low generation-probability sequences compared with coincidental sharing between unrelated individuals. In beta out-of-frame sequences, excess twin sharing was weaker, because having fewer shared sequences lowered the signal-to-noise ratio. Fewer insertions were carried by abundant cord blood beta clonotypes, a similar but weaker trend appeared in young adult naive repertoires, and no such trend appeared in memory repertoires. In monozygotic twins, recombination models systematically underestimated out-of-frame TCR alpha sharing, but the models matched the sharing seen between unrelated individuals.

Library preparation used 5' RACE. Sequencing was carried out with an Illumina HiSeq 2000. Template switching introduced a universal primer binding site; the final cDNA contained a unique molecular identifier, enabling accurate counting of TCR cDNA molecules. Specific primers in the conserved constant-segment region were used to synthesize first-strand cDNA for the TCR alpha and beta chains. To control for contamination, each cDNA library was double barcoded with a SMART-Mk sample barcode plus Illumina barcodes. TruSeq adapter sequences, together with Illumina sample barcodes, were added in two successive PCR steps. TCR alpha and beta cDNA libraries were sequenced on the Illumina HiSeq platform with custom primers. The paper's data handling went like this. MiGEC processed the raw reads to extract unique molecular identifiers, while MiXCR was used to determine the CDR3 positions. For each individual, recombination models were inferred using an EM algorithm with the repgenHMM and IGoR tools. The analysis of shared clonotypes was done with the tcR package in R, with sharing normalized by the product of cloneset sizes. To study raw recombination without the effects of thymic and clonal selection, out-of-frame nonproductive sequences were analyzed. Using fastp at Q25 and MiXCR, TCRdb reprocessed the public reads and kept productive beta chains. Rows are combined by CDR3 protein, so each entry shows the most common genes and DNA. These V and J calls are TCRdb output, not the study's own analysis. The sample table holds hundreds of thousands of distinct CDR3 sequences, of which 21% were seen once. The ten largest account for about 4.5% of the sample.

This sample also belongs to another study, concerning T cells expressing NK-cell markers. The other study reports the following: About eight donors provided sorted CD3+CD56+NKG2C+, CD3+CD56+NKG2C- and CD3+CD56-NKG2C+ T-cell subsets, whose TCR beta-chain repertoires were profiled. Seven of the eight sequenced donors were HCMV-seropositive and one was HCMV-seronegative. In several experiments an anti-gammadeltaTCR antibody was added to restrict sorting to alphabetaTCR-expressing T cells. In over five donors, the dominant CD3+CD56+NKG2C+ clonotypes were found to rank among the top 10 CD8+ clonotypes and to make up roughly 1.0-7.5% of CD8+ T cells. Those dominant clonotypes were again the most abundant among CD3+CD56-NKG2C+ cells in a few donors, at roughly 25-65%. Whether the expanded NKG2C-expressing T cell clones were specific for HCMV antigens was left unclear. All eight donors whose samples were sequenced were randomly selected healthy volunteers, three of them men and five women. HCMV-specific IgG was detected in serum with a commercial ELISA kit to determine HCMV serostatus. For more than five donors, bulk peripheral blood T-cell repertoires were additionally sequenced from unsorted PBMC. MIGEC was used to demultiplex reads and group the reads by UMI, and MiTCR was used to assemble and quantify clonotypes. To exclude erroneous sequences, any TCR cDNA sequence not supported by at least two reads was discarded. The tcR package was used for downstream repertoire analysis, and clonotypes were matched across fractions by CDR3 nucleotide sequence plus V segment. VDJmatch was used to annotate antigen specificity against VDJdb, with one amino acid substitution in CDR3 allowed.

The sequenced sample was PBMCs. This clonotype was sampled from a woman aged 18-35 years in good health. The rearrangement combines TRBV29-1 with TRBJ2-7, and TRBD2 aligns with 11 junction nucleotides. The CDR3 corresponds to CSVQIAGGREQYF. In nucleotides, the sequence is TGCAGCGTCCAAATAGCGGGAGGGCGCGAGCAGTACTTC.